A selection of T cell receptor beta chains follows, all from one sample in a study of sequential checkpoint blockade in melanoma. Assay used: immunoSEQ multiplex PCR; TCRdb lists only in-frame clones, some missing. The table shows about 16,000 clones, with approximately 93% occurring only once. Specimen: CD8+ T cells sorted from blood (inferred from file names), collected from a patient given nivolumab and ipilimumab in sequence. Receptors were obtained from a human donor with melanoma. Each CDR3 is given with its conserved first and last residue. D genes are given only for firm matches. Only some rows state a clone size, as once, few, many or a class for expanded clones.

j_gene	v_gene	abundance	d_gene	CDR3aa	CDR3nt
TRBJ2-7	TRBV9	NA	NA	CASSDGGSYEQYF	TGTGCCAGCAGCGATGGAGGGTCCTACGAGCAGTACTTC
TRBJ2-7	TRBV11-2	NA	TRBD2	CASSLGGEGEQYF	TGTGCCAGCAGCTTAGGTGGGGAGGGAGAGCAGTACTTC
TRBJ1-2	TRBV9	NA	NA	CASSVGGGRMGYTF	TGTGCCAGCAGCGTAGGCGGAGGGAGGATGGGCTACACCTTC
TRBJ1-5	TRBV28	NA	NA	CASSLGETGQVFQPQHF	TGTGCCAGCAGTTTAGGTGAAACAGGGCAGGTTTTTCAGCCCCAGCATTTT
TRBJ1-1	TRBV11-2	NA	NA	CASSLLHTEAFF	TGTGCCAGCAGCTTACTACACACTGAAGCTTTCTTT
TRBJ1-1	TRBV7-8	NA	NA	CASSLIRGGREAFF	TGTGCCAGCAGCTTAATCCGGGGCGGGAGGGAAGCTTTCTTT
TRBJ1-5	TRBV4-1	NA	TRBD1	CASSQDGQGGQPQHF	TGCGCCAGCAGCCAAGATGGACAGGGAGGTCAGCCCCAGCATTTT
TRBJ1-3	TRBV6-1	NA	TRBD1	CASSGTGSGNTIYF	TGTGCCAGCAGTGGGACAGGCTCTGGAAACACCATATATTTT
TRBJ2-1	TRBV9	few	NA	CASSVMLGNEQFF	TGTGCCAGCAGCGTAATGCTAGGTAATGAGCAGTTCTTC
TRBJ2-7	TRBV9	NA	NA	CASSVSQGNYEQYF	TGTGCCAGCAGCGTAAGCCAGGGAAACTACGAGCAGTACTTC
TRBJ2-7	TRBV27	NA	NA	CASSLRGGNEQYF	TGTGCCAGCAGTCTCCGCGGGGGCAACGAGCAGTACTTC
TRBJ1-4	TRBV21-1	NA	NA	CASGGQGPLREKLFF	TGTGCCAGCGGGGGACAGGGACCCCTCAGGGAAAAACTGTTTTTT
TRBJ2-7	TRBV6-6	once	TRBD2	CASTETSGYEQYF	TGTGCCAGCACCGAGACTAGCGGCTACGAGCAGTACTTC
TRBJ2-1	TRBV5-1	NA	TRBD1	CASSPLRQGNEEQFF	TGCGCCAGCAGCCCACTGAGACAGGGGAACGAGGAGCAGTTCTTC
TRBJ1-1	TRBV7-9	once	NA	CASSPGGIGWEAFF	TGTGCCAGCAGCCCGGGGGGGATCGGGTGGGAAGCTTTCTTT